The clone carrying this TCR beta chain was seen a single time. Its antigen is unknown. This likely comes from a read error, as the CDR3 has no conserved phenylalanine or tryptophan at its end. No DNA is shown, since the ends of the CDR3 on it are uncertain; the CDR3 is the one TCRdb lists. TCRbeta libraries were built with three rounds of nested PCR, modified from ARM-PCR. TCRdb reanalysed the multiplex PCR reads using MiXCR and keeps one entry per CDR3 protein. The sample includes 75,000 to 80,000 distinct CDR3 sequences, approximately 82% of them seen just once. This record comes from a study of tumor and adjacent non-tumor tissue in lung cancer. Across the whole study: Around 4.2 million productive TCRbeta reads were obtained per sample on average. Broader study findings: TCR diversity was significantly greater in tumor than normal lung tissue.

No cell sorting was done before RNA was extracted from the tissue. The normal lung tissue was taken more than 3 cm from the tumor edge. The CDR3 totals 14 residues, both ends included. Germline CDR1 is SQVTM and CDR2 is ANQGSEA. The sequencing input was distant non-tumor lung tissue. This sequence originates from a man between 65 and 85 years old with non-small cell lung cancer. The rearrangement uses TRBV29-1 and TRBJ2-7; the table gives TRBD1 as D, unverified against the DNA. CDR3 protein: CSVERAGPTYVRYL.